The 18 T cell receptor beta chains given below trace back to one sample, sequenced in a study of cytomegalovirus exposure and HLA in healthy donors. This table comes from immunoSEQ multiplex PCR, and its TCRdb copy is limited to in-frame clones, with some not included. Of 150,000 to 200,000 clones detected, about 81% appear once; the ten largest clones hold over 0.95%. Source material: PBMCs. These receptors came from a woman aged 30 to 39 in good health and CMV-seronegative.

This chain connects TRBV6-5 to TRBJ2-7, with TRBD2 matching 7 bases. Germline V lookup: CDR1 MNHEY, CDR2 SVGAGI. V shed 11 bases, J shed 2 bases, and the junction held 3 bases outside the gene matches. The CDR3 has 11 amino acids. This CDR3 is CAAGVPYEQYF. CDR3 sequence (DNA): TGTGCCGCGGGGGTCCCCTACGAGCAGTACTTC.

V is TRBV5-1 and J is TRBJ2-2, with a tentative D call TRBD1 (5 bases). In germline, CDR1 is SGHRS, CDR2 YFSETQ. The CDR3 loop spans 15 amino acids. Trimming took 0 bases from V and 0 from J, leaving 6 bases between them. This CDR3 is CASSLDRPNTGELFF. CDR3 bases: TGCGCCAGCAGCTTGGACAGGCCGAACACCGGGGAGCTGTTTTTT.

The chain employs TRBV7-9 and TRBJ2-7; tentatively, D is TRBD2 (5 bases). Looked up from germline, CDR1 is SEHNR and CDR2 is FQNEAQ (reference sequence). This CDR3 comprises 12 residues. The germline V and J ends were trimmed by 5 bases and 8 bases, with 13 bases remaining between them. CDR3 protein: CASSENPGKQYF. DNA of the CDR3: TGTGCCAGCAGCGAAAACCCGGGAAAGCAGTACTTC.

The DNA of the CDR3 is TGTGCCAGCAGTTTAGCGATACCCTACGAGCAGTACTTC. Residues: CASSLAIPYEQYF. The chain links TRBV28 to TRBJ2-7; D remains ambiguous. Trimming left V 2 bases short and J 2 bases short, with 7 bases between. The CDR3 has 13 amino acids. Per the germline V gene, CDR1 is MDHEN and CDR2 is SYDVKM.

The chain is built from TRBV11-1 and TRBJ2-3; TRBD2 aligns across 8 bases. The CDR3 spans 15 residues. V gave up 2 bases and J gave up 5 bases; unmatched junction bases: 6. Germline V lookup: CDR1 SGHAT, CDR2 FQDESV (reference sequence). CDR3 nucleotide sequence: TGTGCCAGCAGCTTAAAAAGCGGGGGAGGAGATACGCAGTATTTT. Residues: CASSLKSGGGDTQYF.

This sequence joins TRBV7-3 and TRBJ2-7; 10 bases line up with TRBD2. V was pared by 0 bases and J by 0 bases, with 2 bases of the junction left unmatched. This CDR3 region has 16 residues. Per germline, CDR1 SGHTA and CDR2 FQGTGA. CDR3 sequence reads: CASSLTGTSASYEQYF. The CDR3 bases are TGTGCCAGCAGCTTAACAGGGACTAGCGCCTCCTACGAGCAGTACTTC.

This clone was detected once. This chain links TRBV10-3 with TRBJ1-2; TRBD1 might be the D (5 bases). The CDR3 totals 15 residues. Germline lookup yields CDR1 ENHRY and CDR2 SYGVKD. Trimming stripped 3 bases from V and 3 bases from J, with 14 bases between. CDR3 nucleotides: TGTGCCATCAGTGACTCCCCGCGGGGGGACTATGGCTACACCTTC. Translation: CAISDSPRGDYGYTF.

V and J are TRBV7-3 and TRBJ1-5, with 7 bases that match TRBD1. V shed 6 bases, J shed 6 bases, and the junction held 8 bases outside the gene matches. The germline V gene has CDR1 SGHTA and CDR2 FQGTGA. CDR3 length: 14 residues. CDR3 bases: TGTGCCAGCAGTCCTACAGGGGTGGGTCAGCCCCAGCATTTT. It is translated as CASSPTGVGQPQHF.

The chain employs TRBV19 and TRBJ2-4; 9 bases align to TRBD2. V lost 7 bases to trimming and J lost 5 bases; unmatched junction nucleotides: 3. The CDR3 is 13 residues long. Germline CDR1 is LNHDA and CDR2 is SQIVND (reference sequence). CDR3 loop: CASTPSGENIQYF. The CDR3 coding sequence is TGTGCCAGTACCCCTAGCGGGGAAAACATTCAGTACTTC.

CDR3 nucleotide sequence: TGTGCCAGCAGCTACGGACAGGTCTACGAGCAGTACTTC. Its protein is CASSYGQVYEQYF. This chain connects TRBV5-6 to TRBJ2-7, with TRBD1 identical over 7 bases. The CDR3 runs to 13 residues. The ends lost 3 bases at V and 3 bases at J; junction bases unmatched: 3. Looked up from germline, CDR1 is SGHDT and CDR2 is YYEEEE. Combining the CDR3 with reference TRBV5-6 and TRBJ2-7 gives the whole variable domain DAGVTQSPTHLIKTRGQQVTLRCSPKSGHDTVSWYQQALGQGPQFIFQYYEEEERQRGNFPDRFSGHQFPNYSSELNVNALLLGDSALYLCASSYGQVYEQYFGPGTRLTVT.

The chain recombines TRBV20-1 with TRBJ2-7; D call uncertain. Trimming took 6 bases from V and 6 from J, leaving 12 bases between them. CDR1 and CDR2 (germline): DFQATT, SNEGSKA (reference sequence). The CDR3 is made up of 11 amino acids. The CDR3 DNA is TGCAGTGCGACCCCTAGTGTCGAGCAGTACTTC. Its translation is CSATPSVEQYF.

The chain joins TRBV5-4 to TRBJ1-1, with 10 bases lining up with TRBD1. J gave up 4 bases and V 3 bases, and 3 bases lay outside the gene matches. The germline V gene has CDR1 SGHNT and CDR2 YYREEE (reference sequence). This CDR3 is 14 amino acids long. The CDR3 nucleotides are TGTGCCAGCAGCTCGACAGGGGGCAGCACTGAAGCTTTCTTT. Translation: CASSSTGGSTEAFF.

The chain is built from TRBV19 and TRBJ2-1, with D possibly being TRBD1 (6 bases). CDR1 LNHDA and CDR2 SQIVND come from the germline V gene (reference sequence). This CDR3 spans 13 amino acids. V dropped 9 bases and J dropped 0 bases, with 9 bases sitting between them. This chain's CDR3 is CARPDSSYNEQFF. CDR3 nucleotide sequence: TGTGCCAGGCCGGACAGCTCCTACAATGAGCAGTTCTTC.

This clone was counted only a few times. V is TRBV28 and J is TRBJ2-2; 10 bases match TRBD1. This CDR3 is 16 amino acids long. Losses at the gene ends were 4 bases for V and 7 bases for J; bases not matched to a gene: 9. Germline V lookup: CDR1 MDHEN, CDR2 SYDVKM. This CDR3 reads CASSSPGQGNIGELFF. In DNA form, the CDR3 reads TGTGCCAGCAGTTCTCCGGGACAGGGGAATATCGGGGAGCTGTTTTTT.

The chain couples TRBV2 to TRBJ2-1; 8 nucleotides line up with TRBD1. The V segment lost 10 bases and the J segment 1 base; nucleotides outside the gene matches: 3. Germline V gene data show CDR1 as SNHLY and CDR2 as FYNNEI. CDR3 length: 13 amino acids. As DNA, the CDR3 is TGTGCCACGCGGGACAGGTCCTACAATGAGCAGTTCTTC. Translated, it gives CATRDRSYNEQFF.

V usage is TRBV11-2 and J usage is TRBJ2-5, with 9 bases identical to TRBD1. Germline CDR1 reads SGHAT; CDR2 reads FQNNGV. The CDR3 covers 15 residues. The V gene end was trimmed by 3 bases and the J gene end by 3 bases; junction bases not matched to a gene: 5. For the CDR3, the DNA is TGTGCCAGCAGCTTCGGACAGGGGCTTAAAGAGACCCAGTACTTC. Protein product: CASSFGQGLKETQYF.

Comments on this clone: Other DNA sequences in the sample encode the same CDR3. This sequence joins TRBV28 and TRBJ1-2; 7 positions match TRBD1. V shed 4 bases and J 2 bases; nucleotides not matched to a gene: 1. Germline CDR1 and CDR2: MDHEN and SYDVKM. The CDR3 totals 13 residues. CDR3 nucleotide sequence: TGTGCCAGCAGTTCGGGACAGAACTATGGCTACACCTTC. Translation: CASSSGQNYGYTF.

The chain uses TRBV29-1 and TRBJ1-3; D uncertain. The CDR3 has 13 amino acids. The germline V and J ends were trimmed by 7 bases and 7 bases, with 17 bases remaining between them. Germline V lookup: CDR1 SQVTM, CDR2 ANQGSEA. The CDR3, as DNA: TGCAGCGCCAATGCGGGTCAGGCGAACACCATATATTTT. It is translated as CSANAGQANTIYF.